These 6 T cell receptor beta chains were all obtained from the same sample, sequenced in a study of blood T cell repertoires in COVID-19. Profiling relied on immunoSEQ multiplex PCR, and the TCRdb table lists in-frame clones only, not all of them. The sample has approximately 490,000 clones, around 87% seen once; the top ten hold roughly 0.7%. The sequencing input was PBMCs or T cells enriched from blood (not recorded which). The receptors were sampled from a woman aged 18-29 years who had recovered from COVID-19.

V gene TRBV4-1 combines with J gene TRBJ2-7; D is undetermined. Trimming took off 0 bases at V and 3 bases at J, with 6 bases between the two ends. The germline gives CDR1 MGHRA, CDR2 YSYEKL. The CDR3 contains 13 residues. CDR3 loop: CASSQENYYEQYF. In nucleotides, the CDR3 is TGCGCCAGCAGCCAAGAAAATTACTACGAGCAGTACTTC.

There are a few counts of this clone. V gene TRBV9 combines with J gene TRBJ2-6, with TRBD1 matching 7 bases. V lost 4 bases and J lost 3; bases outside the gene matches: 7. Germline V CDR1 and CDR2: SGDLS, YYNGEE. This CDR3 region has 16 residues. CDR3 amino acids: CASSPKGTVGANVLTF. The CDR3 nucleotides are TGTGCCAGCAGCCCCAAAGGGACAGTTGGGGCCAACGTCCTGACTTTC.

The chain recombines TRBV5-6 with TRBJ1-2; TRBD1 matches 8 bases. Germline CDR1 is SGHDT and CDR2 is YYEEEE. The CDR3 extends over 15 amino acids. Trimming cost V 6 bases and J 7 bases; bases outside gene matches: 14. Here the CDR3 reads CASTPTGVPMGGYTF. In DNA, the CDR3 is TGTGCCAGCACCCCGACAGGGGTCCCTATGGGTGGCTACACCTTC.

The rearrangement links TRBV27 to TRBJ2-1; maybe TRBD2 (5 bases). V was clipped by 6 bases and J by 7 bases, with 13 bases between them. Germline-derived CDR1 and CDR2 are MNHEY and SMNVEV (reference sequence). The CDR3 is 13 residues long. CDR3 sequence (DNA): TGTGCCAGCAGACCCTGGGGAGAAAATGAGCAGTTCTTC. Its protein product is CASRPWGENEQFF.

A word on this clone: At one end, the junction sequence differs from germline, possibly due to a read error. The chain joins TRBV18 to TRBJ1-2; 8 bases align to TRBD1. The CDR3 length is 13 residues. Germline-derived CDR1 and CDR2 are KGHSH and LQKENI. In nucleotides, the CDR3 is TGTGCCAGCTTCACGGGGACAGGCTATGACTACACCTTC. Amino acid sequence: CASFTGTGYDYTF.

The chain carries TRBV24-1 and TRBJ2-1, with D maybe TRBD1 (6 bases). The V end was cut by 12 bases, the J end by 0 bases, with 14 bases between. CDR3 length: 14 residues. The germline gives CDR1 KGHDR, CDR2 SFDVKD. The CDR3 sequence is CAPTGFSSYNEQFF. The CDR3 DNA follows: TGTGCCCCCACAGGGTTCAGCTCCTACAATGAGCAGTTCTTC.